This T cell receptor (beta chain) was found in a study of breast tumors, draining lymph nodes, adjacent tissues. This clonotype was recorded at least ten times. TCRdb independently ran MiXCR on the multiplex PCR reads; one entry per CDR3 protein. The table records around 130,000 distinct CDR3 sequences, approximately 22% of them present only once. The lymph nodes were axillary draining lymph nodes from breast cancer patients. CDR1 and CDR2 (germline): SGHTA, FQGTGA. This CDR3 is built from 14 residues. Trimming removed 5 bases at V and 0 bases at J, with 9 bases between. The chain has TRBV7-3 and TRBJ2-3, with D perhaps given as TRBD1 or TRBD2 (5 bases each). The TCR was taken from a female donor with breast cancer. Some clones in this sample may be carry-over from other donors' samples. The specimen was axillary lymph node tissue. DNA of the CDR3: TGTGCCAGCAGCCCGGGACGGAGCACAGATACGCAGTATTTT. Amino acid sequence: CASSPGRSTDTQYF.